Listed below are T cell receptor beta chains from one sample, sequenced in a study of cytomegalovirus exposure and HLA in healthy donors. Libraries were prepared by immunoSEQ multiplex PCR; TCRdb keeps only in-frame clonotypes and omits some of them. Of approximately 130,000 clones in the sample, 8.9% were seen once. The sample consisted of PBMCs. The receptors originated from a woman in her forties in good health and CMV-seropositive. Each CDR3 is given with its conserved first and last residue. D genes are given only for firm matches. For some rows the clone size is stated as once, few or many, or as a class when expanded; others skip it.

cdr3_length,d_call,clone_size,j_call,v_call,cdr3_nt,cdr3_aa
15,TRBD1,-,TRBJ2-3,TRBV6-1,TGTGCCAGCAGTGAATGGGGGACAGGGTTAGATACGCAGTATTTT,CASSEWGTGLDTQYF
13,-,few,TRBJ2-1,TRBV5-1,TGCGCCAGCAGCCTCCTTAGCGGAAATGAGCAGTTCTTC,CASSLLSGNEQFF
15,-,-,TRBJ1-6,TRBV19,TGTGCCAGTAGCCCCCGGGATGGGTATAATTCACCCCTCCACTTT,CASSPRDGYNSPLHF
13,-,few,TRBJ2-7,TRBV9,TGTGCCAGCAGCAAAAACTGGGAGTCCGAGCAGTACTTC,CASSKNWESEQYF
15,TRBD1,few,TRBJ1-1,TRBV6-6,TGTGCCAGCAGTTATTCACAGGGGGCCAACACTGAAGCTTTCTTT,CASSYSQGANTEAFF
14,-,-,TRBJ2-1,TRBV6-4,TGTGCCAGCAGTGAGTCGGCAGGGGAAAATGAGCAGTTCTTC,CASSESAGENEQFF
15,TRBD2,-,TRBJ2-3,TRBV9,TGTGCCAGCAGCTCCGAGGCCAGCGGGGTAGATACGCAGTATTTT,CASSSEASGVDTQYF
15,-,-,TRBJ1-6,TRBV7-9,TGTGCCAGCAGCTTAGGGGCGACAGAAGATTCACCCCTCCACTTT,CASSLGATEDSPLHF
15,-,-,TRBJ2-2,TRBV5-1,TGCGCCAGCAGCTTGGGCAGAACCAACACCGGGGAGCTGTTTTTT,CASSLGRTNTGELFF
13,TRBD1,-,TRBJ1-3,TRBV9,TGTGCCAGCAGCGTCGGACAGGGAAGCACCATATATTTT,CASSVGQGSTIYF
14,TRBD1,-,TRBJ1-1,TRBV18,TGTGCCAGCTCACCGCAGGGGGCAAACACTGAAGCTTTCTTT,CASSPQGANTEAFF
15,TRBD1,few,TRBJ1-6,TRBV6-6,TGTGCCAGCAGCCTCGACAGGGGAGCCAATTCACCCCTCCACTTT,CASSLDRGANSPLHF
15,TRBD1,-,TRBJ1-6,TRBV5-1,TGCGCCAGCAGCTTGGATGGGACAGGGAATTCACCCCTCCACTTT,CASSLDGTGNSPLHF
18,TRBD1,-,TRBJ2-3,TRBV27,TGTGCCAGCAGTTTGGTGGTGGGGACAGGGGGCCATCAAGATACGCAGTATTTT,CASSLVVGTGGHQDTQYF
17,TRBD1,few,TRBJ1-5,TRBV2,TGTGCCAGCATGCGGGACTCGGGACAGGGTCAAAATCAGCCCCAGCATTTT,CASMRDSGQGQNQPQHF
14,-,-,TRBJ2-7,TRBV9,TGTGCCAGCAGCGCGGACATTCAGGGGTTCGAGCAGTACTTC,CASSADIQGFEQYF
15,TRBD1,-,TRBJ1-5,TRBV2,TGTGCCAGCAGTGGACAGGGGCTGGGGAATCAGCCCCAGCATTTT,CASSGQGLGNQPQHF
14,TRBD1,few,TRBJ1-2,TRBV18,TGTGCCAGCTCACTACAGGGGGCCTCCTATGGCTACACCTTC,CASSLQGASYGYTF
16,-,-,TRBJ2-7,TRBV4-3,TGCGCCAGCAGCCAAGACCTGGCAACCAGCTCCTACGAGCAGTACTTC,CASSQDLATSSYEQYF
15,TRBD2,few,TRBJ2-3,TRBV5-1,TGCGCCAGCAGCTATGGACTAGCGGGGGGAGATACGCAGTATTTT,CASSYGLAGGDTQYF
13,-,few,TRBJ1-2,TRBV19,TGTGCCAGTACCGACGACAGGATTGGTGGCTACACCTTC,CASTDDRIGGYTF
13,TRBD1,few,TRBJ2-1,TRBV5-1,TGCGCCAGCGGGGGACAGGTGAGCAATGAGCAGTTCTTC,CASGGQVSNEQFF
16,-,-,TRBJ1-5,TRBV2,TGTGCCAGCAGATGGGGCAGTGGGCTTAGCAATCAGCCCCAGCATTTT,CASRWGSGLSNQPQHF
14,TRBD1,few,TRBJ1-2,TRBV7-8,TGTGCCAGCAGCCCTGGGACAGTGAGATATGGCTACACCTTC,CASSPGTVRYGYTF
15,-,few,TRBJ1-3,TRBV5-6,TGTGCCAGCAGCTTGGGCGGCAGCTCTGGAAACACCATATATTTT,CASSLGGSSGNTIYF
14,-,few,TRBJ2-5,TRBV5-6,TGTGCCAGCAGCTTGGACGGGGCGGGGGAGACCCAGTACTTC,CASSLDGAGETQYF
12,-,few,TRBJ1-2,TRBV29-1,TGCAGCGTTGAAGATGCAGGGTTTGGCTACACCTTC,CSVEDAGFGYTF
16,TRBD1,-,TRBJ2-5,TRBV5-1,TGCGCCAGCAGTCTCCAGGGGACAGTCTTAGATGAGCCCCAGTACTTC,CASSLQGTVLDEPQYF
13,-,-,TRBJ2-5,TRBV12-5,TGTGCTAGTGGTCAGGGGCCCAAAGAGACCCAGTACTTC,CASGQGPKETQYF
15,-,-,TRBJ2-7,TRBV21-1,TGTGCCAGCAGCAAAAGTAGGACAGGCTATCGAGAGCAGTACTTC,CASSKSRTGYREQYF
17,TRBD1,few,TRBJ1-6,TRBV4-2,TGTGCCAGCAGCCCCGGACAGGGCTTATCCTATAATTCACCCCTCCACTTT,CASSPGQGLSYNSPLHF
16,-,few,TRBJ1-1,TRBV19,-,CATLGRGLHVNTEAFF
16,TRBD2,-,TRBJ2-2,TRBV28,TGTGCCAGCAGTCTCGTAGCGGGGGTAACCACCGGGGAGCTGTTTTTT,CASSLVAGVTTGELFF
14,-,-,TRBJ1-2,TRBV11-2,TGTGCCAGCAGCCCGGACAGTGTAGTCTATGGCTACACCTTC,CASSPDSVVYGYTF
11,-,few,TRBJ1-1,TRBV6-5,TGTGCCAGCAGCCGTGACACTGAAGCTTTCTTT,CASSRDTEAFF
17,TRBD2,few,TRBJ2-3,TRBV18,TGTGCCAGCTCACCATCGGCGCCGGGGGGAAACACAGATACGCAGTATTTT,CASSPSAPGGNTDTQYF
14,-,-,TRBJ2-5,TRBV6-5,TGTGCCAGCAGTTACTTTGGGGCGGGGGAGACCCAGTACTTC,CASSYFGAGETQYF
15,-,-,TRBJ1-1,TRBV4-1,TGCGCCAGCAGCCGCCTTCTCGGGGTAAACACTGAAGCTTTCTTT,CASSRLLGVNTEAFF
11,-,-,TRBJ2-7,TRBV29-1,TGCAGCGTGCAGGGCGACTACGAGCAGTACTTC,CSVQGDYEQYF
15,-,-,TRBJ2-7,TRBV19,TGTGCCAGTAGTATTGGTGGAGGGGTGACTGGCGAGCAGTACTTC,CASSIGGGVTGEQYF
14,-,few,TRBJ1-3,TRBV6-1,TGTGCCAGTCTTACAGATAGCTCTGGAAACACCATATATTTT,CASLTDSSGNTIYF
14,-,few,TRBJ1-1,TRBV6-5,TGTGCCAGCAGTTACGCGATTAGTGACACTGAAGCTTTCTTT,CASSYAISDTEAFF
14,TRBD1,-,TRBJ1-1,TRBV18,TGTGCCAGCTCACCTGGACAGGGCAACCCTGAAGCTTTCTTT,CASSPGQGNPEAFF
14,-,few,TRBJ2-3,TRBV4-2,TGTGCCAGCAGCCAAACGGGGTTAGCAGATACGCAGTATTTT,CASSQTGLADTQYF
15,TRBD1,-,TRBJ1-2,TRBV2,TGTGCCAGCAGGGAAGAGACAGGGGGTCATTATGGCTACACCTTC,CASREETGGHYGYTF
15,TRBD1,few,TRBJ1-3,TRBV6-1,TGTGCCAGCAGGAGCTCAGGGGGTTCTGGAAACACCATATATTTT,CASRSSGGSGNTIYF
15,-,few,TRBJ2-2,TRBV25-1,TGTGCCAGCAGTGTGCTTGCTGGAGGTACCGGGGAGCTGTTTTTT,CASSVLAGGTGELFF
15,TRBD2,few,TRBJ2-7,TRBV5-1,TGCGCCAGCAGCCCGGCGGCTAGCGGGGTCTACGAGCAGTACTTC,CASSPAASGVYEQYF
17,TRBD1,few,TRBJ2-5,TRBV27,TGTGCCAGCAGTTTTATAGGGACAGGGGGGTTCCAAGAGACCCAGTACTTC,CASSFIGTGGFQETQYF
17,-,-,TRBJ1-1,TRBV11-2,TGTGCCAGCAGCTTAGATCGCGGGGGAGGGATGAACACTGAAGCTTTCTTT,CASSLDRGGGMNTEAFF
15,-,few,TRBJ1-4,TRBV7-8,TGTGCCAGCAGCCGCACCCGGGGGTATGGTGAAAAACTGTTTTTT,CASSRTRGYGEKLFF